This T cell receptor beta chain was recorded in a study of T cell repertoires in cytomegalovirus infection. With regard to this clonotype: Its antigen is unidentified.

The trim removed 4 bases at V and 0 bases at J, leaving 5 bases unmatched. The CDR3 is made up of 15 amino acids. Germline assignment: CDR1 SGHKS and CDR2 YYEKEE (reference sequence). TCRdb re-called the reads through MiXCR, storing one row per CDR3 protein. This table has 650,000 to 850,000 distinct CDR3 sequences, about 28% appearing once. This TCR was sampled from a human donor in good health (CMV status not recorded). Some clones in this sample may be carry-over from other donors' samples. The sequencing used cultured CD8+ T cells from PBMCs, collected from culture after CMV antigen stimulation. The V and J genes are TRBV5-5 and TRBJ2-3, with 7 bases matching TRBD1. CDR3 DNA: TGTGCCAGCAGCCCGGGACAGACTAGCACAGATACGCAGTATTTT. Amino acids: CASSPGQTSTDTQYF.